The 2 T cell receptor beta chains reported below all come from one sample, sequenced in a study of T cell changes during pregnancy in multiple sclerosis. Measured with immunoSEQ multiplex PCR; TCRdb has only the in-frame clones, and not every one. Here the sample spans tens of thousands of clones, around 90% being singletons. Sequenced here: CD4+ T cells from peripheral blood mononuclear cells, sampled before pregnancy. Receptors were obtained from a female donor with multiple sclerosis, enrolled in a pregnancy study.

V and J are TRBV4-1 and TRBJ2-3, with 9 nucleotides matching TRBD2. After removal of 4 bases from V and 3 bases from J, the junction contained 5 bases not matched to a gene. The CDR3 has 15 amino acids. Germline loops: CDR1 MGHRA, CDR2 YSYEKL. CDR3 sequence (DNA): TGCGCCAGCAGCCGGGGGCGGGGGGGAACAGATACGCAGTATTTT. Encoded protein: CASSRGRGGTDTQYF.

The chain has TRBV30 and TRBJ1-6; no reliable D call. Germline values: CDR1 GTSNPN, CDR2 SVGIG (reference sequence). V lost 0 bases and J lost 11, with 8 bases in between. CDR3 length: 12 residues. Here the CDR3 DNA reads TGTGCCTGGAGTGTGGGGAGGCCACCCCTCCACTTT. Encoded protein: CAWSVGRPPLHF.